This T cell receptor beta chain comes out of a study of patients and donors after allogeneic stem cell transplantation. The V and J ends lost 0 bases and 0 bases respectively, with 15 bases between them. In germline, CDR1 is DFQATT, CDR2 SNEGSKA (reference sequence). The CDR3 covers 17 residues. A single record per CDR3 protein comes from TCRdb applying MiXCR to the RT-PCR reads. The table lists about 410,000 distinct CDR3 sequences, 16% of them singletons, with roughly 7.2% in the top ten. This receptor was obtained from a human donor who was either an allogeneic HSCT recipient or a stem cell or donor lymphocyte infusion donor (not recorded which). It is not recorded whose cells these are; they may come from a transplant donor. Source material: blood, either unsorted or a sorted T cell fraction (not recorded which). This chain connects TRBV20-1 to TRBJ2-1; a weak D match, TRBD2 (6 bases). The CDR3: CSARDFAGSYSYNEQFF. The CDR3 bases are TGCAGTGCTAGAGATTTTGCGGGGTCGTACTCCTACAATGAGCAGTTCTTC.